A single T cell receptor (beta chain) is shown here with its context. These data are taken from a study of somatic mutations in cytotoxic T cells in rheumatoid arthritis. The data were produced by immunoSEQ multiplex PCR, yet TCRdb's version contains in-frame clones alone and is incomplete. The sample lists about 17,000 clones, over 60% occurring once. CD4+ cells and CD8+ cells were each obtained through positive magnetic bead selection, and their purity was assessed by flow cytometry. The CDR3 loop spans 16 amino acids. From germline, CDR1 is MNHEY and CDR2 SMNVEV (reference sequence). The specimen was CD8+ T cells sorted from blood. The rearrangement uses TRBV27 and TRBJ2-5; TRBD2 matches at 7 bases. The end of the DNA is better explained by TRBJ2-7, so the J call may be wrong. The TCR originated in an adult with rheumatoid arthritis. The CDR3 DNA follows: TGTGCCAGCAGTTTGCGCCCCCGGGGGGATCCCTACGAGCAGTACTTC. Amino acids: CASSLRPRGDPYEQYF.